This T cell receptor beta chain derives from a study of Graves' ophthalmopathy and Graves' hyperthyroidism. This clonotype was recorded once. Researchers took RNA transcripts and amplified TCR beta CDR3 regions from them. HTBI-primed RT-PCR formed the first round, and a multiplex PCR formed the second. TCRdb reanalysed the multiplex PCR reads using MiXCR and keeps one entry per CDR3 protein. This sample yields about 50,000 distinct CDR3 sequences, of which roughly half are seen a single time; roughly 5% belongs to the top ten. The ends lost 6 bases at V and 5 bases at J; junction bases unmatched: 11. Looked up from germline, CDR1 is SGHTA and CDR2 is FQGTGA. The CDR3 contains 15 residues.

Specimen: peripheral blood. This sequence originates from an adult woman with Graves' ophthalmopathy. The chain recombines TRBV7-3 with TRBJ1-1; 8 bases are shared with TRBD1. CDR3 amino acids: CASRGEQGEETEAFF. Written as DNA, the CDR3 is TGTGCCAGCAGGGGGGAACAGGGGGAAGAGACTGAAGCTTTCTTT.